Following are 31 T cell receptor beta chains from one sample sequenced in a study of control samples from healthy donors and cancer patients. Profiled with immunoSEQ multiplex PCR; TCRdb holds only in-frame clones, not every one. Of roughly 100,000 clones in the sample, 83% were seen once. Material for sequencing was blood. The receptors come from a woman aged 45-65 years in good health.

The CDR3 region is CATGVAGEGTGELFF. CDR3 DNA sequence: TGTGCCACTGGTGTCGCGGGCGAGGGCACCGGGGAGCTGTTTTTT. The chain joins TRBV10-3 to TRBJ2-2; D perhaps matches TRBD2 (5 bases). The V and J ends lost 10 bases and 4 bases respectively, with 19 bases between them. CDR3 length equals 15 residues. Germline CDR1 and CDR2: ENHRY and SYGVKD.

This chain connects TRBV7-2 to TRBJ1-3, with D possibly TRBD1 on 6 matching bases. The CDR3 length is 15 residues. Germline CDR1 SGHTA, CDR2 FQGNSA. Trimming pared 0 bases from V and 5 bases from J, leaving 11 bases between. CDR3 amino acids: CASSLAITGRNTIYF. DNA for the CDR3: TGTGCCAGCAGCTTAGCAATAACAGGGAGAAACACCATATATTTT.

In DNA form, the CDR3 reads TGTGCCAGTAGTCAGGGTTTGGTCACAGATACGCAGTATTTT. Protein sequence: CASSQGLVTDTQYF. This rearrangement joins TRBV19 to TRBJ2-3; possible D gene TRBD1, 5 bases. The CDR3 covers 14 residues. Trimming left V 5 bases short and J 2 bases short, with 11 bases between. Germline values: CDR1 LNHDA, CDR2 SQIVND (reference sequence).

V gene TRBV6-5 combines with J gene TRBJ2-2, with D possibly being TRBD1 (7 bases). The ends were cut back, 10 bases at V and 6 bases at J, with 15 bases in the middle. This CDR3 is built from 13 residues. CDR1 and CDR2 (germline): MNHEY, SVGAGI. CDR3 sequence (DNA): TGTGCCACAACCAGGGGGGCTGCCGGGGAGCTGTTTTTT. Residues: CATTRGAAGELFF.

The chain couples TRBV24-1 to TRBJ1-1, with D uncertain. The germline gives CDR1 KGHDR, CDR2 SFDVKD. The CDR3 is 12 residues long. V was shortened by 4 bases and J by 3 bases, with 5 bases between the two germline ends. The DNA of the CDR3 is TGTGCCACCAGTGACCCCGACACTGAAGCTTTCTTT. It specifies CATSDPDTEAFF.

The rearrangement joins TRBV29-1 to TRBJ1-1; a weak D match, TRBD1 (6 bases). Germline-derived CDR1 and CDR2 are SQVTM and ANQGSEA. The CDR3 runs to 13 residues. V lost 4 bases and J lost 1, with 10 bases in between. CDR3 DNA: TGCAGCGTTGCTGGGACACCGAACACTGAAGCTTTCTTT. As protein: CSVAGTPNTEAFF.

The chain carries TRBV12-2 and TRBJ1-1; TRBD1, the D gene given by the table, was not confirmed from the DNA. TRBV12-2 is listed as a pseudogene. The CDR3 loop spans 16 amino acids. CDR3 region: CASRLVPPDRATEAFF. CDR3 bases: TGTGCAAGTCGCTTAGTCCCCCCCGACAGGGCAACTGAAGCTTTCTTT.

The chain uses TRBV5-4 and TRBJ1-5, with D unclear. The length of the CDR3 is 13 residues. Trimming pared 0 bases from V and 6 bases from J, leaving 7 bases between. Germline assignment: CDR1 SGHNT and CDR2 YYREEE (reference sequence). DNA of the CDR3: TGTGCCAGCAGCTTGGTTTCCGGTCAGCCCCAGCATTTT. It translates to CASSLVSGQPQHF.

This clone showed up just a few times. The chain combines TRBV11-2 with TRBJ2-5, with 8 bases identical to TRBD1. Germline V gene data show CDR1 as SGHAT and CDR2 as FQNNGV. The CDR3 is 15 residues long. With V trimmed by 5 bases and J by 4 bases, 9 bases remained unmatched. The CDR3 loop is CASSGARTGSETQYF. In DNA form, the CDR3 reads TGTGCCAGCAGCGGCGCCCGGACAGGGTCAGAGACCCAGTACTTC.

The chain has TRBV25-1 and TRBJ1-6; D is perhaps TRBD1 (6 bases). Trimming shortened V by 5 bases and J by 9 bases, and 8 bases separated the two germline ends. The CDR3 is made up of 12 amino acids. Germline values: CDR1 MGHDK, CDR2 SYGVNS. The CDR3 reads CASSTGPSPLHF. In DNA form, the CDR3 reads TGTGCCAGCAGTACAGGGCCTTCACCCCTCCACTTT.

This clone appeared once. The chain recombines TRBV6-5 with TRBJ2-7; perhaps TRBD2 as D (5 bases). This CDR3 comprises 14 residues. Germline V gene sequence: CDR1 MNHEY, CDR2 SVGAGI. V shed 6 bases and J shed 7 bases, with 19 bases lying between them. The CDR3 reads CASRNGPTSGEQYF. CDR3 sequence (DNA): TGTGCCAGCAGAAACGGGCCCACCTCGGGAGAGCAGTACTTC.

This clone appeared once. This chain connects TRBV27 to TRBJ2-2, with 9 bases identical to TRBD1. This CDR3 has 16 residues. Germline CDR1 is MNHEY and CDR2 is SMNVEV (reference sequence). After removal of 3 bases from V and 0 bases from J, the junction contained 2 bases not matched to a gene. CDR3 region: CASSFRTGANTGELFF. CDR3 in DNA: TGTGCCAGCAGTTTTCGGACAGGGGCGAACACCGGGGAGCTGTTTTTT.

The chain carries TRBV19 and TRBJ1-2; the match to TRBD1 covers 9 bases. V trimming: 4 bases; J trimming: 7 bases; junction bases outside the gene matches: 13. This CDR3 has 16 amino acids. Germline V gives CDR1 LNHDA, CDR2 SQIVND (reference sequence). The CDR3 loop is CASSTQQGAPNSGYTF. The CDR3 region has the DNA TGTGCCAGTAGTACCCAACAGGGGGCACCGAATAGTGGCTACACCTTC. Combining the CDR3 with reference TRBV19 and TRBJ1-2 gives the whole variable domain DGGITQSPKYLFRKEGQNVTLSCEQNLNHDAMYWYRQDPGQGLRLIYYSQIVNDFQKGDIAEGYSVSREKKESFPLTVTSAQKNPTAFYLCASSTQQGAPNSGYTFGSGTRLTVV.

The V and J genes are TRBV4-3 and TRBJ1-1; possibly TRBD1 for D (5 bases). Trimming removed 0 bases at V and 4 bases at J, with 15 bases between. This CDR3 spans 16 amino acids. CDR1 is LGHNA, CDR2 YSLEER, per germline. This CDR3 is CASSQETSFRGTEAFF. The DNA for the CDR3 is TGCGCCAGCAGCCAAGAGACCTCTTTTAGGGGCACTGAAGCTTTCTTT.

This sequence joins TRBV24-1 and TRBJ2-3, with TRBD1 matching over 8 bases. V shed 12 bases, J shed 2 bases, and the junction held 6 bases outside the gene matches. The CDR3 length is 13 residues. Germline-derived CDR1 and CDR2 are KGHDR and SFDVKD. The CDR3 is CASLDRVTDTQYF. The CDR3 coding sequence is TGTGCCTCCCTGGACAGGGTCACAGATACGCAGTATTTT.

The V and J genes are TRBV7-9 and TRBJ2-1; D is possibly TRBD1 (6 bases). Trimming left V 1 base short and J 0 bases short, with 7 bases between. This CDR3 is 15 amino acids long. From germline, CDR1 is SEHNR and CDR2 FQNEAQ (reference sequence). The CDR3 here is CASSLGGRSYNEQFF. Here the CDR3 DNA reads TGTGCCAGCAGCTTAGGGGGGCGCTCCTACAATGAGCAGTTCTTC.

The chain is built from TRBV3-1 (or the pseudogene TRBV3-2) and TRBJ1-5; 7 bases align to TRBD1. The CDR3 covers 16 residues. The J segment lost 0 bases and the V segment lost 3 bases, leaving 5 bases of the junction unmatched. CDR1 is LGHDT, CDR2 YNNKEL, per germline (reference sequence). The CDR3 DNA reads TGTGCCAGCAGCCATGAGGACAGGATTAGCAATCAGCCCCAGCATTTT. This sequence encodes CASSHEDRISNQPQHF.

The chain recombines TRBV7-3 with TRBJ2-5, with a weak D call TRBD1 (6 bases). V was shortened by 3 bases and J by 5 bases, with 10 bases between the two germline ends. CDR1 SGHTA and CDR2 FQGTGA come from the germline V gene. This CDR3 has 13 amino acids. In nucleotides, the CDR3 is TGTGCCAGCAGCTTTGCAGGGGAGGAGACCCAGTACTTC. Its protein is CASSFAGEETQYF.

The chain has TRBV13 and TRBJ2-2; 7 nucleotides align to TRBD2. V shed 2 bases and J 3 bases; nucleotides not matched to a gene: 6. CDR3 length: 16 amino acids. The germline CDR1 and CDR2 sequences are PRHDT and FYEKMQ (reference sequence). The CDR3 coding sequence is TGTGCCAGCAGCTTAATTCGGCTAGCGGACACCGGGGAGCTGTTTTTT. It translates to CASSLIRLADTGELFF.

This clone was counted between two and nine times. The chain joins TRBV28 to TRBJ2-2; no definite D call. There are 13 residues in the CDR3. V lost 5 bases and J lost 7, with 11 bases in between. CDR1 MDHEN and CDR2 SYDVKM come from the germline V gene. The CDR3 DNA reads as TGTGCCAGCAGTCCCTCCATTGGCGGGGAGCTGTTTTTT. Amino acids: CASSPSIGGELFF.

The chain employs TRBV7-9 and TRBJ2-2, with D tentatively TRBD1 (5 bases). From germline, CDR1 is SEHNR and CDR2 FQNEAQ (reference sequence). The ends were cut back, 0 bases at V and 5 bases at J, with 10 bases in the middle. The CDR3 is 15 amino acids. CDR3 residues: CASSLARVTTGELFF. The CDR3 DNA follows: TGTGCCAGCAGCTTAGCCAGGGTCACGACCGGGGAGCTGTTTTTT.

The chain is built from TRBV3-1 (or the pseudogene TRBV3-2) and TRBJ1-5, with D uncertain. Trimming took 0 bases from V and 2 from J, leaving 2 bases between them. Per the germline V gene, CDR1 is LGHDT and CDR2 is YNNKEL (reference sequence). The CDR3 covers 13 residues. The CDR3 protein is CASSQDGNQPQHF. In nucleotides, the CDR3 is TGTGCCAGCAGCCAAGATGGCAATCAGCCCCAGCATTTT.

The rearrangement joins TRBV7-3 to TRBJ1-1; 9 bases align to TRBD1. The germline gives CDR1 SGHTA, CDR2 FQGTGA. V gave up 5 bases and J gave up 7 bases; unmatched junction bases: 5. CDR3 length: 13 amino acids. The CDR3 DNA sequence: TGTGCCAGCAGCCCAACAGGGGGCATTGAAGCTTTCTTT. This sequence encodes CASSPTGGIEAFF.

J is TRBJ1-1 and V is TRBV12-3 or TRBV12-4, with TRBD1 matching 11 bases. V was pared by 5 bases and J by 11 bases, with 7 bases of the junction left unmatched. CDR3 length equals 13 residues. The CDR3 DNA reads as TGTGCCAGCAGTCCCGGGACAGGGGGGGATGCTTTCTTT. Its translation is CASSPGTGGDAFF.

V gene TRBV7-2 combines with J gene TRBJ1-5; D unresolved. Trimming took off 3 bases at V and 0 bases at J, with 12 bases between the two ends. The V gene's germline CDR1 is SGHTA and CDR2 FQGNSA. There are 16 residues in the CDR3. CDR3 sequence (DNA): TGTGCCAGCAGCTTTGGACCGCGAGATAGCAATCAGCCCCAGCATTTT. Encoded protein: CASSFGPRDSNQPQHF.

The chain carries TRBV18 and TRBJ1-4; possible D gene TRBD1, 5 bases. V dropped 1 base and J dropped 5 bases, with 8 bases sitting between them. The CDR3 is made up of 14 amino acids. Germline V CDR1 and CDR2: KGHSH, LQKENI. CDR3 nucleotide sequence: TGTGCCAGCTCACCACAGGGACTGAATGAAAAACTGTTTTTT. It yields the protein CASSPQGLNEKLFF.

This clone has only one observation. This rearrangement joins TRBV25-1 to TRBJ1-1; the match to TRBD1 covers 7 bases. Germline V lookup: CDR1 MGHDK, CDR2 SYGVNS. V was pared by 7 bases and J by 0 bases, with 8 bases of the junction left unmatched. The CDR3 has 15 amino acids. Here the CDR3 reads CASTPATGVNTEAFF. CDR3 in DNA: TGTGCCAGCACGCCCGCAACAGGGGTGAACACTGAAGCTTTCTTT.

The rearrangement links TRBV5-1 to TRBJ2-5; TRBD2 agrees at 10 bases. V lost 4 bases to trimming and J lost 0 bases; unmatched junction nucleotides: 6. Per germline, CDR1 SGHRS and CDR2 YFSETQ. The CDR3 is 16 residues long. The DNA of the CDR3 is TGCGCCAGCAGCGGGAGCGGGGGGGGGTACCAAGAGACCCAGTACTTC. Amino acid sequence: CASSGSGGGYQETQYF.

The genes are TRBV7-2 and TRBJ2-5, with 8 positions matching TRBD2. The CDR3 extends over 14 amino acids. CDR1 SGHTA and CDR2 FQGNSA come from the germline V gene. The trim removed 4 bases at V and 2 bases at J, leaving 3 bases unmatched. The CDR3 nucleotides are TGTGCCAGCAGCTCCTCTAGCGGGCAAGAGACCCAGTACTTC. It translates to CASSSSSGQETQYF.

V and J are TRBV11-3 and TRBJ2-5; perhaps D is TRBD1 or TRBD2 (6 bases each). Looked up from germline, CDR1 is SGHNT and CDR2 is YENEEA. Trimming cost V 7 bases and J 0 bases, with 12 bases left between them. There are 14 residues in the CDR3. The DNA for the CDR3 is TGTGCCAGCACTGCGGGACAAAACCAAGAGACCCAGTACTTC. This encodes CASTAGQNQETQYF.

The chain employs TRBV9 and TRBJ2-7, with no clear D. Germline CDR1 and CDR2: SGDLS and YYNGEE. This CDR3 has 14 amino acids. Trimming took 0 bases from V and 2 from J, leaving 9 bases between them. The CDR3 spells CASSVGLQAYEQYF. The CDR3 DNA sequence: TGTGCCAGCAGCGTAGGATTGCAAGCCTACGAGCAGTACTTC. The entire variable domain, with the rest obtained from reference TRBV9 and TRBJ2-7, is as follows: DSGVTQTPKHLITATGQRVTLRCSPRSGDLSVYWYQQSLDQGLQFLIQYYNGEERAKGNILERFSAQQFPDLHSELNLSSLELGDSALYFCASSVGLQAYEQYFGPGTRLTVT.